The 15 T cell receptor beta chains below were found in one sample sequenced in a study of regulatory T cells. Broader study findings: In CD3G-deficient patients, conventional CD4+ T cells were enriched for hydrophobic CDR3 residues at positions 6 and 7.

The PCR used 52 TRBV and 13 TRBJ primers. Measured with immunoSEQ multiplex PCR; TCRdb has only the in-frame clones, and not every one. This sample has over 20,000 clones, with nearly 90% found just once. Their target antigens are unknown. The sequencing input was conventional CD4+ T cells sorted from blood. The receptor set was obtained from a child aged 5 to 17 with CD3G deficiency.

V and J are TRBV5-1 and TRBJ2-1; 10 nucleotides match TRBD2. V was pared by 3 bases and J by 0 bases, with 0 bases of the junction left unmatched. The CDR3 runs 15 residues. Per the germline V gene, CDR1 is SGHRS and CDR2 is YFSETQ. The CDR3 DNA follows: TGCGCCAGCAGCTCTAGCGGGGGCTCCTACAATGAGCAGTTCTTC. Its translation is CASSSSGGSYNEQFF.

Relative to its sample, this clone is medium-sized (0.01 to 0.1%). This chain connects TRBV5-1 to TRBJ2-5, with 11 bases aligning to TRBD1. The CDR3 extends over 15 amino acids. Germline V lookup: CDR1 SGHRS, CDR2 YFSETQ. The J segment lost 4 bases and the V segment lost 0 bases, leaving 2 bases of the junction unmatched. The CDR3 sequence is CASSLAGTGGETQYF. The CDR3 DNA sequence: TGCGCCAGCAGCTTGGCCGGGACAGGGGGAGAGACCCAGTACTTC.

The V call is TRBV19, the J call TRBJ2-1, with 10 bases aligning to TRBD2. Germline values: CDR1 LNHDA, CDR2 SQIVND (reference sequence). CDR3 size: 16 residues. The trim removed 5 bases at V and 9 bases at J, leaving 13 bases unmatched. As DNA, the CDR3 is TGTGCCAGTAGTTTCAGCGGGAGGGGGTCCCGAGGTGAGCAGTTCTTC. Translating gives CASSFSGRGSRGEQFF.

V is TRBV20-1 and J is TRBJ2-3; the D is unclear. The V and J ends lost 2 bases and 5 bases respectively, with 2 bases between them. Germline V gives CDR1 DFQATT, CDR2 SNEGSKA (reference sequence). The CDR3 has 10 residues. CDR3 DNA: TGCAGTGCTAGAAAAGATACGCAGTATTTT. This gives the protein CSARKDTQYF.

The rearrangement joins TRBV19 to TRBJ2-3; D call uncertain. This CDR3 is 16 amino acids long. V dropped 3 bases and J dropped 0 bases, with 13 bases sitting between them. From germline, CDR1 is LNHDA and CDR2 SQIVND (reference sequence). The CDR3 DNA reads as TGTGCCAGTAGTATGGGTATGGTTCCTAGCACAGATACGCAGTATTTT. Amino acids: CASSMGMVPSTDTQYF.

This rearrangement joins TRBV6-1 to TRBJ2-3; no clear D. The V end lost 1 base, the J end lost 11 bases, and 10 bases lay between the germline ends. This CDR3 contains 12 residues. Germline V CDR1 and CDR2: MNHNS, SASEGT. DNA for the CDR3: TGTGCCAGCAGTGAAGAAGGATATGGGCAGTATTTT. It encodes CASSEEGYGQYF.

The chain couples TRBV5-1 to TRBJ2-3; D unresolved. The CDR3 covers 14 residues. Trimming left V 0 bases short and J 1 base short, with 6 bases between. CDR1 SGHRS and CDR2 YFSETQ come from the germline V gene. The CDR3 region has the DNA TGCGCCAGCAGCTTGGAGGACGGCACAGATACGCAGTATTTT. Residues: CASSLEDGTDTQYF.

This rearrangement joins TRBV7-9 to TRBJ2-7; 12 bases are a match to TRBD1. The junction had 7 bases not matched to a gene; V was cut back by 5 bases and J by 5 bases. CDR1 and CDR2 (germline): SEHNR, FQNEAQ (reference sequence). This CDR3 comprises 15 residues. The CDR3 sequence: CASSRGTGGPHEQYF. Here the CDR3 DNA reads TGTGCCAGCAGCCGCGGGACAGGGGGCCCCCACGAGCAGTACTTC. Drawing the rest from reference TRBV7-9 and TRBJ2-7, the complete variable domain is DTGVSQNPRHKITKRGQNVTFRCDPISEHNRLYWYRQTLGQGPEFLTYFQNEAQLEKSRLLSDRFSAERPKGSFSTLEIQRTEQGDSAMYLCASSRGTGGPHEQYFGPGTRLTVT.

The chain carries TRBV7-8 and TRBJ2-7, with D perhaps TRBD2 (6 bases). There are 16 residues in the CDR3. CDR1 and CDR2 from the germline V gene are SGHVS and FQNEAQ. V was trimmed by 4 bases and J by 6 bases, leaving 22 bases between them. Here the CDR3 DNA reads TGTGCCAGCAGCTCTTCCTTTGGACGGTGGAGGGGCGAGCAGTACTTC. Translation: CASSSSFGRWRGEQYF.

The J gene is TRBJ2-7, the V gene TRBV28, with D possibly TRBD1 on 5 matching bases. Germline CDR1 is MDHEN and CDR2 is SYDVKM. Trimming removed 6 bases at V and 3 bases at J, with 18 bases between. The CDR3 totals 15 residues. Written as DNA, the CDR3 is TGTGCCAGCAGCCATAAACTCGACAGATTCTACGAGCAGTACTTC. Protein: CASSHKLDRFYEQYF.

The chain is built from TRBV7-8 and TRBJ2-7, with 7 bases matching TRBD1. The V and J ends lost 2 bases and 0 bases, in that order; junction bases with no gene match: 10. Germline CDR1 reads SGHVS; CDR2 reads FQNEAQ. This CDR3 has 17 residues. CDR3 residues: CASSLKGAPKGSYEQYF. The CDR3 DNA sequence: TGTGCCAGCAGCTTAAAGGGGGCCCCAAAGGGCTCCTACGAGCAGTACTTC.

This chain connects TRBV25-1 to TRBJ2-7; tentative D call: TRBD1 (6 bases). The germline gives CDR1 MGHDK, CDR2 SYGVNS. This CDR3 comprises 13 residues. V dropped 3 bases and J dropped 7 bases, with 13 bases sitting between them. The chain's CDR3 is CASSDSQGREQYF. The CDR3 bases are TGTGCCAGCAGTGATTCTCAGGGGCGGGAGCAGTACTTC.

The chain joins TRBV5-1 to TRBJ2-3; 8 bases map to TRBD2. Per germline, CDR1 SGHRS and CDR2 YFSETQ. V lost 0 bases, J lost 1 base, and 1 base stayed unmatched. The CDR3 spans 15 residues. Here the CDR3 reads CASSLDGRGTDTQYF. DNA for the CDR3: TGCGCCAGCAGCTTGGACGGGAGGGGCACAGATACGCAGTATTTT.

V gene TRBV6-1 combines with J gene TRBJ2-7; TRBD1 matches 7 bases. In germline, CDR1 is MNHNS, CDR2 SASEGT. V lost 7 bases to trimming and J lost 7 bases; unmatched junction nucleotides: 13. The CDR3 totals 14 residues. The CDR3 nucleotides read TGTGCCAGCATTGGAACAGGGGCAGCTAGGGAGCAGTACTTC. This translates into CASIGTGAAREQYF.

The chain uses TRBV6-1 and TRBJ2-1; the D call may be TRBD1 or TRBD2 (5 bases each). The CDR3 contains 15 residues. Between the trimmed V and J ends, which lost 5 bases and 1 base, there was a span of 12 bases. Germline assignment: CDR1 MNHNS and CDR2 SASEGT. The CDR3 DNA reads TGTGCCAGCAGTTTCTGGGGGTTTTCCTACAATGAGCAGTTCTTC. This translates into CASSFWGFSYNEQFF.